Listed below are T cell receptor beta chains from one sample, sequenced in a study of blood T cell repertoires in COVID-19. Clones were read by immunoSEQ multiplex PCR, and TCRdb kept only the in-frame ones, dropping some. The sample records 110,000 to 150,000 clones, approximately 90% being singletons. Sequenced material: PBMCs or T cells enriched from blood (not recorded which). The receptors stem from a man in his fifties or sixties who had recovered from COVID-19. The CDR3 runs from the conserved cysteine through the conserved F or W. The order of the fields is D gene, clone size, V gene, J gene, CDR3 DNA, CDR3 protein. D genes are given only for firm matches. Part of the rows lack a size; the others show once, few, many or a class for expanded clones.

TRBD1	.	TRBV7-2	TRBJ1-3	TGTGCCAGCAGCTTAACGGGGACAGGGGCATTATTCGCCGGAAACACCATATATTTT	CASSLTGTGALFAGNTIYF
TRBD1	.	TRBV5-1	TRBJ1-1	TGCGCCAGCAGCTTGGACCAGACAGGGAGCGCTTTCTTT	CASSLDQTGSAFF
TRBD1	once	TRBV2	TRBJ1-3	TGTGCCAGCAGTGGGACAGGGGGCTCTGGAAACACCATATATTTT	CASSGTGGSGNTIYF
TRBD2	.	TRBV5-6	TRBJ2-3	TGTGCCGGGAAAGAAGCGGGAGGGACCTCAGATACGCAGTATTTT	CAGKEAGGTSDTQYF
TRBD2	.	TRBV12-5	TRBJ2-1	TGTGCTAGTGGTTTGATTCCACTAGCGGAGCCCTCCTACAATGAGCAGTTCTTC	CASGLIPLAEPSYNEQFF
.	.	TRBV14	TRBJ1-1	TGTGCCAGCAGCCAAGAGGGCGGAGGTAGGAACACTGAAGCTTTCTTT	CASSQEGGGRNTEAFF
.	.	TRBV5-1	TRBJ2-5	TGCGCCAGCAGCAGGACAGTCCAAGAGACCCAGTACTTC	CASSRTVQETQYF
.	.	TRBV5-1	TRBJ2-3	TGCGCCAGCAGCTCGACGCTAGGGGGAGATACGCAGTATTTT	CASSSTLGGDTQYF
.	.	TRBV21-1	TRBJ2-3	TGTGCCAGCAGCAAAGGGCGAGAAATTCAGAGGGATAGCACAGATACGCAGTATTTT	CASSKGREIQRDSTDTQYF
.	.	TRBV2	TRBJ1-2	TGTGCCAGCAGGGGAGACGGTGGAGGCTACACCTTC	CASRGDGGGYTF
.	.	TRBV18	TRBJ2-5	TGTGCCAGCTCACCAACCTATACCGAGACCCAGTACTTC	CASSPTYTETQYF
TRBD1	.	TRBV5-1	TRBJ2-3	TGCGCCAGCAGCTCAAAACCGGGACAGGCTTTCACAGATACGCAGTATTTT	CASSSKPGQAFTDTQYF
.	.	TRBV28	TRBJ1-2	TGTGCCAGCAGCACAGAAGTGTTAAGTGGCTACACCTTC	CASSTEVLSGYTF
.	.	TRBV12-3/TRBV12-4	TRBJ2-3	TGTGCCAGCAGCAGGACTATTACAGATACGCAGTATTTT	CASSRTITDTQYF
.	.	TRBV5-1	TRBJ1-2	TGCGCCAGCAGCTTGGGGCAGAGCGTCTCAACTCTAGTCTATGGCTACACCTTC	CASSLGQSVSTLVYGYTF
TRBD2	.	TRBV3-1/TRBV3-2	TRBJ2-5	TGTGCCAGCAGCCAAGGTTTTTCTAGCGGGGGGGCCCAAGAGACCCAGTACTTC	CASSQGFSSGGAQETQYF
TRBD2	.	TRBV2	TRBJ2-7	TGTGCCAGCAGCCGACTAGCGGGGGGAGGGGACGAGCAGTACTTC	CASSRLAGGGDEQYF
TRBD1	.	TRBV2	TRBJ2-3	TGTGCCAGCACTGAAGGACAGGGGGCTACAGATACGCAGTATTTT	CASTEGQGATDTQYF
TRBD1	.	TRBV7-2	TRBJ2-6	TGTGCCAGCAGCTTAACCGGGACAGGAATATCTGGGGCCAACGTCCTGACTTTC	CASSLTGTGISGANVLTF
TRBD1	.	TRBV28	TRBJ1-2	TGTGCCAGCAGAAGGACAGGGGGGTATGGCTACACCTTC	CASRRTGGYGYTF
TRBD2	.	TRBV7-3	TRBJ2-1	TGTGCCAGCAGCCCGACTAGCGGATACAATGAGCAGTTCTTC	CASSPTSGYNEQFF
.	.	TRBV25-1	TRBJ2-3	TGTGCCAGCAGTCTAGGCGGGACAGATACGCAGTATTTT	CASSLGGTDTQYF
TRBD1	.	TRBV28	TRBJ2-6	TGTGCCAGCAGTTTGGAGGGGGGACAGGGGGCGCCTGGGGCCAACGTCCTGACTTTC	CASSLEGGQGAPGANVLTF
.	.	TRBV28	TRBJ1-1	TGTGCCAGCAGTTTTCTTTCACCCACAGCTGAAGCTTTCTTT	CASSFLSPTAEAFF
TRBD1	.	TRBV28	TRBJ2-3	TGTGCCAGCAGACGGACAGGGGAGAACACAGATACGCAGTATTTT	CASRRTGENTDTQYF
TRBD2	.	TRBV11-3	TRBJ2-3	TGTGCCAGCAGCCCGGGGACTAGCAGAAGCACAGATACGCAGTATTTT	CASSPGTSRSTDTQYF
.	.	TRBV9	TRBJ1-4	TGTGCCAGCAGCGCACAGGTGGATAATGAAAAACTGTTTTTT	CASSAQVDNEKLFF
.	.	TRBV2	TRBJ2-2	TGTGCCAGCAAGACGGGTTCCAACACCGGGGAGCTGTTTTTT	CASKTGSNTGELFF
TRBD2	.	TRBV19	TRBJ2-4	TGTGCCAGTAGTATAATACCTAGCGGGAAAGGAAAGGCCAAAAACATTCAGTACTTC	CASSIIPSGKGKAKNIQYF
.	.	TRBV7-2	TRBJ1-1	TGTGCCAGCAGCTTACGGGGAGGAGCAGAAGCTTTCTTT	CASSLRGGAEAFF
.	once	TRBV12-3/TRBV12-4	TRBJ2-2	TGTGCCAGCAGTCCCGGGGACACCGGGGAGCTGTTTTTT	CASSPGDTGELFF
.	.	TRBV28	TRBJ2-3	TGTGCCAGCAGTTTGGACTTAAGTCGATCGCAGTATTTT	CASSLDLSRSQYF
.	.	TRBV19	TRBJ2-3	TGTGCCAGTAGTATCTACTTTTCCACAGATACGCAGTATTTT	CASSIYFSTDTQYF
.	.	TRBV9	TRBJ2-5	TGTGCCAGCAGCGCCCAGTGGGGGGGCGGAGGGGAGACCCAGTACTTC	CASSAQWGGGGETQYF
.	.	TRBV2	TRBJ1-5	TGTGCCAGCACGGGTGGTGAAGTGTGGACTCTCAATCAGCCCCAGCATTTT	CASTGGEVWTLNQPQHF
TRBD1	few	TRBV7-2	TRBJ2-5	TGTGCCAGCAGATCGGACAGGGGGGAGGAGACCCAGTACTTC	CASRSDRGEETQYF
.	.	TRBV11-2	TRBJ2-7	TGTGCCAGCAGCTTAGATTTGAGTGTTGAGCAGTACTTC	CASSLDLSVEQYF
.	.	TRBV27	TRBJ1-2	TGTGCCAGCAGTTTATTTGGGTTGCAGGGGTATGGCTACACCTTC	CASSLFGLQGYGYTF
TRBD1	.	TRBV27	TRBJ2-4	TGTGCCAGCAGTTTATTCTTCCCCTCGGGACAGGGTGATGTAGCCAAAAACATTCAGTACTTC	CASSLFFPSGQGDVAKNIQYF
TRBD2	.	TRBV5-1	TRBJ2-3	TGCGCCAGCAGCGGCGGGGGGGCCGAAGATACGCAGTATTTT	CASSGGGAEDTQYF
.	.	TRBV18	TRBJ2-3	TGTGCCAGCTCACCACGAAGGGGAGGTGTAGATACGCAGTATTTT	CASSPRRGGVDTQYF
.	.	TRBV7-2	TRBJ2-7	TGTGCCAGCAGCTCCCGTCGGGCCTACGAGCAGTACTTC	CASSSRRAYEQYF
.	.	TRBV11-2	TRBJ2-1	TGTGCCAGCAGCGGCCAGCGGGCCTCCTACAATGAGCAGTTCTTC	CASSGQRASYNEQFF
.	many	TRBV7-9	TRBJ1-1	TGTGCCAGCAGCCGCAGGTTCAATTGGGCTTTCTTT	CASSRRFNWAFF
TRBD2	.	TRBV11-3	TRBJ2-3	TGTGCCAGCAGCCCTAAGCGGGGGGCAGATACGCAGTATTTT	CASSPKRGADTQYF
TRBD1	.	TRBV9	TRBJ1-2	TGTGCCAGCAGCGTAGTGGGGACAGGGGATGGCTACACCTTC	CASSVVGTGDGYTF
.	few	TRBV28	TRBJ2-1	TGTGCCAGCAGTGGTTTCGGGGTCTTTTTTTCCGAGAGTGAGCAGTTCTTC	CASSGFGVFFSESEQFF
.	.	TRBV19	TRBJ1-2	TGTGCCAGTAGTATAGCGAAACAGTACGGCTACACCTTC	CASSIAKQYGYTF